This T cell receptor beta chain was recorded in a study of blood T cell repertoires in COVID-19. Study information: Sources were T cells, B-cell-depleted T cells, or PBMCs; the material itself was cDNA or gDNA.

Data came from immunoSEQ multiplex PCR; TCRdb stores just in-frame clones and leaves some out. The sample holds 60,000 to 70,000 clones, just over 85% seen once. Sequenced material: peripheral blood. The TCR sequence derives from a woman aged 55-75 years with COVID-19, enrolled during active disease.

The CDR3 protein is CASSVQDRGNEKLFF. The CDR3 region has the DNA TGTGCCAGCAGCGTCCAGGACAGGGGTAATGAAAAACTGTTTTTT. The J gene is TRBJ1-4, the V gene TRBV5-6; 9 bases align to TRBD1. Germline values: CDR1 SGHDT, CDR2 YYEEEE. The CDR3 extends over 15 amino acids. The J segment lost 4 bases and the V segment lost 4 bases, leaving 5 bases of the junction unmatched.